This entry lists 32 T cell receptor beta chains sequenced from one sample in a study of OX40 agonist ivuxolimab in advanced cancers. Sequencing was performed with immunoSEQ multiplex PCR; in TCRdb, only in-frame clones are kept and a portion is missing. In the table there are under 75,000 clones, approximately 86% of which are singletons. The material was CD4+ or CD8+ T cells sorted from blood, obtained in a trial of the OX40 agonist ivuxolimab. These receptors all stem from an adult with an advanced solid tumor such as melanoma, head and neck, liver or kidney cancer.

V gene TRBV27 combines with J gene TRBJ2-1; D may be TRBD1 or TRBD2 (5 bases each). V was trimmed by 5 bases and J by 8 bases, leaving 16 bases between them. The length of the CDR3 is 14 residues. The germline CDR1 and CDR2 sequences are MNHEY and SMNVEV (reference sequence). As DNA, the CDR3 is TGTGCCAGCAGTACAACTAGGGGTGGTGATGAGCAGTTCTTC. Protein product: CASSTTRGGDEQFF.

This chain uses TRBV7-2 with TRBJ2-2; D assignment may be TRBD1 or TRBD2 (5 bases each). V shed 10 bases and J shed 0 bases, with 12 bases lying between them. The germline V gene encodes CDR1 SGHTA and CDR2 FQGNSA. This CDR3 is built from 14 residues. The CDR3 region is CATGASANTGELFF. The CDR3 DNA follows: TGTGCCACCGGGGCGAGCGCGAACACCGGGGAGCTGTTTTTT.

The genes are TRBV6-5 and TRBJ1-6, with 8 bases fitting TRBD1. Germline V gives CDR1 MNHEY, CDR2 SVGAGI. CDR3 length equals 14 residues. V dropped 5 bases and J dropped 10; count of bases not matched to a gene: 7. CDR3 protein: CASSRGQGGSPLHF. The CDR3 nucleotides are TGTGCCAGCAGTCGTGGACAGGGAGGATCACCCCTCCACTTT.

The chain combines TRBV6-6 with TRBJ1-6; no definite D call. Trimming removed 5 bases from V and 7 bases from J, with 9 bases in between. CDR3 length: 13 residues. In germline, CDR1 is MNHNY, CDR2 SVGAGI (reference sequence). The CDR3: CASSQTINSPLHF. The CDR3 DNA reads as TGTGCCAGCAGTCAGACTATAAATTCACCCCTCCACTTT.

The chain's CDR3 is CASSPGLGAGVNEQFF. The DNA of the CDR3 is TGCGCCAGCAGCCCCGGGTTGGGAGCGGGGGTCAATGAGCAGTTCTTC. The gene calls are TRBV5-1 and TRBJ2-1, with TRBD2 identical over 8 bases. This CDR3 contains 16 residues. Per the germline V gene, CDR1 is SGHRS and CDR2 is YFSETQ. V trimming: 4 bases; J trimming: 6 bases; junction bases outside the gene matches: 12. Full variable domain (rest looked up from reference TRBV5-1 and TRBJ2-1): KAGVTQTPRYLIKTRGQQVTLSCSPISGHRSVSWYQQTPGQGLQFLFEYFSETQRNKGNFPGRFSGRQFSNSRSEMNVSTLELGDSALYLCASSPGLGAGVNEQFFGPGTRLTVL.

This sequence joins TRBV10-2 and TRBJ2-1, with TRBD2 identical over 12 bases. Germline CDR1 WSHSY, CDR2 SAAADI. CDR3 length: 17 residues. V lost 2 bases and J lost 4; bases outside the gene matches: 6. The CDR3 loop reads CASSEASGRAWYNEQFF. The CDR3 bases are TGCGCCAGCAGTGAGGCTAGCGGGAGGGCTTGGTACAATGAGCAGTTCTTC.

The V gene is TRBV7-2, the J gene TRBJ2-5; no definite D call. The CDR3 has 12 amino acids. CDR1 is SGHTA, CDR2 FQGNSA, per germline. With 5 bases removed from V and 2 bases from J, the gap between germline ends came to 6 bases. This chain's CDR3 is CASSQTQETQYF. CDR3 DNA: TGTGCCAGCAGCCAAACTCAAGAGACCCAGTACTTC.

The chain joins TRBV19 to TRBJ1-5, with a weak D call TRBD1 (5 bases). V lost 3 bases and J 0 bases, leaving 12 bases between the germline ends. From germline, CDR1 is LNHDA and CDR2 SQIVND (reference sequence). The CDR3 spans 16 residues. This chain's CDR3 is CASSIHRFYSNQPQHF. In DNA, the CDR3 is TGTGCCAGTAGTATCCACAGGTTCTATAGCAATCAGCCCCAGCATTTT.

The chain combines TRBV6-5 with TRBJ2-7; 9 bases map to TRBD1. The CDR3 sequence is 14 residues long. V dropped 7 bases and J dropped 4; count of bases not matched to a gene: 8. Germline values: CDR1 MNHEY, CDR2 SVGAGI. CDR3 DNA sequence: TGTGCCAGCACCCAAAGGGACAGGGTTTACGAGCAGTACTTC. Its translation is CASTQRDRVYEQYF.

The CDR3 spells CASSPGTVGQPQHF. Written as DNA, the CDR3 is TGTGCCAGCAGCCCTGGGACAGTAGGACAGCCCCAGCATTTT. V is TRBV6-5 and J is TRBJ1-5; TRBD1 matches at 7 bases. Losses at the gene ends were 6 bases for V and 7 bases for J; bases not matched to a gene: 9. The CDR3 covers 14 residues. Germline V gives CDR1 MNHEY, CDR2 SVGAGI.

This chain uses TRBV7-2 with TRBJ2-7, with 8 bases lining up with TRBD2. The germline CDR1 and CDR2 sequences are SGHTA and FQGNSA. The CDR3 loop spans 15 amino acids. With 2 bases clipped from V and 3 bases from J, the junction kept 6 bases outside the gene matches. CDR3 sequence: CASSLTPRGVYEQYF. The CDR3 nucleotides are TGTGCCAGCAGCTTAACCCCGCGGGGGGTCTACGAGCAGTACTTC.

The chain joins TRBV7-3 to TRBJ1-1; perhaps TRBD1 as D (5 bases). Germline V gives CDR1 SGHTA, CDR2 FQGTGA. The CDR3 contains 15 residues. Trimming stripped 1 base from V and 0 bases from J, with 9 bases between. The CDR3 here is CASSLSGGMNTEAFF. The DNA of the CDR3 is TGTGCCAGCAGCTTAAGCGGGGGGATGAACACTGAAGCTTTCTTT.

This chain uses TRBV28 with TRBJ1-6, with 8 positions matching TRBD1. After removal of 4 bases from V and 2 bases from J, the junction contained 4 bases not matched to a gene. The CDR3 consists of 16 residues. CDR1 is MDHEN and CDR2 is SYDVKM in the germline V gene. CDR3 DNA: TGTGCCAGCAGTTCCCACAGGGGGGCCTATAATTCACCCCTCCACTTT. Its protein product is CASSSHRGAYNSPLHF.

V usage is TRBV11-2 and J usage is TRBJ1-2; the match to TRBD1 covers 7 bases. The CDR3 extends over 14 amino acids. Germline values: CDR1 SGHAT, CDR2 FQNNGV. J was trimmed by 4 bases and V by 4 bases; bases with no gene match: 6. The CDR3 DNA reads TGTGCCAGCAGCTGGGGAGGGGACAGCTATGGCTACACCTTC. Protein product: CASSWGGDSYGYTF.

Details on this clone: The same CDR3 can be traced to other DNA sequences in this sample. The chain has TRBV18 and TRBJ2-1; D is possibly TRBD2 (6 bases). Germline V gene data show CDR1 as KGHSH and CDR2 as LQKENI. Between the trimmed V and J ends, which lost 2 bases and 0 bases, there was a span of 8 bases. CDR3 length: 15 residues. The CDR3 loop is CASSPAGGSYNEQFF. The DNA for the CDR3 is TGTGCCAGCTCACCAGCCGGGGGCTCCTACAATGAGCAGTTCTTC.

The chain carries TRBV4-3 and TRBJ1-2, with 10 bases aligning to TRBD1. Germline values: CDR1 LGHNA, CDR2 YSLEER. CDR3 length: 15 amino acids. Germline trimming cut 1 base from V and 4 bases from J; bases unmatched to any gene: 3. CDR3 coding DNA: TGCGCCAGCAGCCAAGTCGGGACAGGGGTCTATGGCTACACCTTC. This gives the protein CASSQVGTGVYGYTF.

The rearrangement uses TRBV5-1 and TRBJ2-3; 9 nucleotides align to TRBD2. V shed 3 bases, J shed 2 bases, and the junction held 7 bases outside the gene matches. There are 16 residues in the CDR3. CDR1 is SGHRS, CDR2 YFSETQ, per germline. The chain's CDR3 is CASSSLAGIATDTQYF. The CDR3 nucleotides read TGCGCCAGCAGCTCCCTAGCGGGAATTGCCACAGATACGCAGTATTTT.

This clone was counted only a few times. The chain recombines TRBV2 with TRBJ2-7; 8 nucleotides line up with TRBD1. V was clipped by 5 bases and J by 1 base; unmatched bases: 7. Germline-derived CDR1 and CDR2 are SNHLY and FYNNEI. This CDR3 has 15 residues. Here the CDR3 DNA reads TGTGCCAGCAGTCCAGCCCGGACAGGGTCCTACGAGCAGTACTTC. Translated: CASSPARTGSYEQYF.

This clone occurred a few times. The rearrangement joins TRBV2 to TRBJ1-1; no clear D gene. The CDR3 runs to 14 residues. Germline CDR1 and CDR2: SNHLY and FYNNEI. Trimming shortened V by 1 base and J by 1 base, and 7 bases separated the two germline ends. CDR3 bases: TGTGCCAGCAGTGAAGAGGGCGCGAACACTGAAGCTTTCTTT. Translating gives CASSEEGANTEAFF.

The chain uses TRBV19 and TRBJ2-2, with 10 bases aligning to TRBD2. CDR1 and CDR2 from the germline V gene are LNHDA and SQIVND (reference sequence). The CDR3 spans 15 residues. V lost 6 bases and J lost 2; bases outside the gene matches: 3. In nucleotides, the CDR3 is TGTGCCAGTAGCACTAGCGGGGACAACACCGGGGAGCTGTTTTTT. This gives the protein CASSTSGDNTGELFF.

This clone has a single count. This chain uses TRBV7-7 with TRBJ1-1; D is perhaps TRBD1 (5 bases). Per the germline V gene, CDR1 is SSHAT and CDR2 is FNYEAQ (reference sequence). The CDR3 runs 13 residues. V lost 1 base and J lost 3, with 6 bases in between. The CDR3 sequence: CASSLGGDTEAFF. The CDR3 nucleotides read TGTGCCAGCAGCTTAGGGGGGGACACTGAAGCTTTCTTT.

The DNA of the CDR3 is TGTGCCAGCAGCCCCCGACTAGCGGGAGTGAAGGAGACCCAGTACTTC. Translation gives CASSPRLAGVKETQYF. This chain uses TRBV5-4 with TRBJ2-5; the match to TRBD2 covers 12 bases. Germline values: CDR1 SGHNT, CDR2 YYREEE (reference sequence). This CDR3 spans 16 amino acids. V was pared by 4 bases and J by 5 bases, with 9 bases of the junction left unmatched.

To note about this clone: Other DNA sequences of this sample code for an identical CDR3. This chain connects TRBV29-1 to TRBJ2-2, with TRBD2 matching 7 bases. The length of the CDR3 is 15 residues. The junction had 8 bases not matched to a gene; V was cut back by 7 bases and J by 0 bases. Germline values: CDR1 SQVTM, CDR2 ANQGSEA. The CDR3 loop is CSALGLAANTGELFF. CDR3 DNA: TGCAGCGCCCTCGGTCTAGCGGCGAACACCGGGGAGCTGTTTTTT.

This clone was counted a few times. The gene calls are TRBV21-1 and TRBJ1-1. TRBV21-1 corresponds to a pseudogene. The CDR3 has 10 amino acids. CDR3 amino acids: CASSKLRAFF. The CDR3 DNA reads as TGTGCCAGCAGCAAATTGAGGGCTTTCTTT.

The chain is built from TRBV2 and TRBJ2-1; D ambiguous. Germline loops: CDR1 SNHLY, CDR2 FYNNEI. This CDR3 contains 15 residues. V lost 8 bases to trimming and J lost 4 bases, with 18 bases between them. CDR3 in amino acids: CASLEASPQYNEQFF. The CDR3 DNA sequence: TGTGCCAGCTTAGAGGCGTCTCCACAATACAATGAGCAGTTCTTC.

This clone occurred once. The chain couples TRBV14 to TRBJ2-5; D is undetermined. Per the germline V gene, CDR1 is SGHDN and CDR2 is FVKESK. This CDR3 is 13 amino acids long. Trimming took off 0 bases at V and 4 bases at J, with 6 bases between the two ends. The CDR3 reads CASSQDSGETQYF. The DNA of the CDR3 is TGTGCCAGCAGCCAAGACTCTGGAGAGACCCAGTACTTC. Full variable domain (remainder filled in from reference TRBV14 and TRBJ2-5): EAGVTQFPSHSVIEKGQTVTLRCDPISGHDNLYWYRRVMGKEIKFLLHFVKESKQDESGMPNNRFLAERTGGTYSTLKVQPAELEDSGVYFCASSQDSGETQYFGPGTRLLVL.

This clone appeared once. The chain links TRBV7-2 to TRBJ2-7, with 8 bases that match TRBD2. V dropped 1 base and J dropped 7; count of bases not matched to a gene: 15. This CDR3 has 17 amino acids. The germline CDR1 and CDR2 sequences are SGHTA and FQGNSA. The CDR3 spells CASSLGRSLAELGEQYF. The CDR3, as DNA: TGTGCCAGCAGCTTAGGAAGGTCACTAGCGGAGCTTGGGGAGCAGTACTTC.

The CDR3 sequence is CASSLDWREQYF. In nucleotides, the CDR3 is TGTGCCAGCAGCTTAGATTGGAGGGAGCAGTACTTC. The chain joins TRBV7-9 to TRBJ2-7; D is perhaps TRBD2 (5 bases). CDR1 is SEHNR and CDR2 is FQNEAQ in the germline V gene (reference sequence). The CDR3 has 12 amino acids. Trimming shortened V by 1 base and J by 7 bases, and 8 bases separated the two germline ends.

The chain carries TRBV7-7 and TRBJ2-3; 7 bases fit TRBD2. Looked up from germline, CDR1 is SSHAT and CDR2 is FNYEAQ (reference sequence). Unmatched junction bases numbered 5, after V lost 8 bases and J lost 0 bases. The CDR3 is 14 amino acids. The CDR3, as DNA: TGTGCCAGCGCGGCGGGAGTTAGCACAGATACGCAGTATTTT. Amino acid sequence: CASAAGVSTDTQYF.

The gene calls are TRBV2 and TRBJ2-3; D is unresolved. V was pared by 4 bases and J by 0 bases, with 8 bases between. The CDR3 is 14 amino acids. The germline V gene has CDR1 SNHLY and CDR2 FYNNEI. The CDR3: CASSARISTDTQYF. The CDR3 bases are TGTGCCAGCAGTGCGCGGATTAGCACAGATACGCAGTATTTT.

The rearrangement uses TRBV28 and TRBJ1-2, with 8 bases matching TRBD1. Germline-derived CDR1 and CDR2 are MDHEN and SYDVKM. The trim removed 6 bases at V and 3 bases at J, leaving 3 bases unmatched. The CDR3 is 13 amino acids. The CDR3 loop is CASSSGGYYGYTF. The CDR3 DNA reads as TGTGCCAGCAGCTCAGGGGGCTACTATGGCTACACCTTC.

The chain links TRBV7-2 to TRBJ1-1; 10 bases are a match to TRBD1. CDR1 is SGHTA, CDR2 FQGNSA, per germline. The junction had 8 bases not matched to a gene; V was cut back by 7 bases and J by 0 bases. The CDR3 runs to 16 residues. CDR3 DNA: TGTGCCAGCACCCGAAGGGGACAGGGGATGAACACTGAAGCTTTCTTT. Residues: CASTRRGQGMNTEAFF.